This T cell receptor beta chain was retrieved from a study of CD8 T cells in Susac syndrome (dated by TCRdb to about 2019). For the wider study: Repertoire sequencing was used to test whether CD8+ T cell activation and differentiation in Susac syndrome was antigen driven. Clonality of the CD8+ T cell repertoire was compared between eleven to twelve healthy donors, roughly 14 Susac syndrome patients and 15 or so multiple sclerosis patients. Paper-wide results and their limitations: The number of individuals in the TCR sequencing and HLA analysis was recognized as being relatively small.

RNA was extracted with the RNeasy kit and roughly 0.5 to 1 ug was reverse transcribed using random hexamers. The immunoSEQ multiplex PCR assay, which covers 54 Vbeta and 13 Jbeta segments, was used to amplify TCR beta CDR3 regions. To correct PCR amplification bias, a synthetic template baseline was used for both primer optimization and computational correction. In the authors' own workflow: Reads were annotated to V, D and J genes according to IMGT and were analyzed with immunoSEQ Analyzer, with only productive sequences retained. Clonality was calculated as one minus the Shannon entropy normalized by log2 of the number of productive unique sequences. For each patient and control, public and private clones were evaluated among the 100 most prevalent clones. Susac-specific clones were defined as absent from healthy and MS cohorts, 800 to 1,200 published viral clones and other ImmuneACCESS disease sequences. The raw public reads went through TCRdb reprocessing: fastp at Q25, MiXCR clone calling, in-frame beta chains kept. Each entry is one CDR3 protein sequence, shown with its most common DNA and genes. These V and J calls rely on TCRdb rather than the paper's analysis. Within this sample are roughly 60,000 distinct CDR3 sequences, with around 94% of them counted one time only. The ten most abundant clones make up roughly 0.2% of the sample.

Compared with germline, V lacks 1 base and J lacks 5 bases; bases without a gene match: 4. The germline V gene (reference sequence) yields MNHEY for CDR1 and SMNVEV for CDR2. Taken from cysteine to phenylalanine, the CDR3 has 14 residues. The read is trimmed to its CDR3 DNA, 42 bases read in frame from base 1. The table lists this clonotype with a few counts. Its antigen has not been determined. No much larger clone exists at a distance of one base, and base qualities are not known. Peripheral blood CD8+ and CD4+ T cells from healthy donors, Susac syndrome patients and multiple sclerosis patients were profiled by high-throughput TCR beta sequencing. Healthy donors were included as age- and sex-matched controls. CD8+ TEMRA cells were enriched by FACS, while bulk CD8+ and CD4+ T cells were purified by magnetic negative isolation. Blood was collected in EDTA tubes and processed within 24 hours, with PBMCs isolated through density gradient centrifugation. PBMCs intended for TCR sequencing were cryopreserved in liquid nitrogen and thawed later in a water bath at 37 degrees C. A purity of at least 90% was achieved for sorted or isolated CD4+, CD8+ and CD8+ TEMRA cells.

The chain uses TRBV27 and TRBJ2-7, with TRBD1 identical over 8 junction bases. This clonotype was obtained from a human donor in good health. Sequenced input: CD8+ T cells from PBMCs. The DNA is TGTGCCAGCAGTTTATTGGACAGGGTCCACGAGCAGTACTTC. It translates as CASSLLDRVHEQYF.